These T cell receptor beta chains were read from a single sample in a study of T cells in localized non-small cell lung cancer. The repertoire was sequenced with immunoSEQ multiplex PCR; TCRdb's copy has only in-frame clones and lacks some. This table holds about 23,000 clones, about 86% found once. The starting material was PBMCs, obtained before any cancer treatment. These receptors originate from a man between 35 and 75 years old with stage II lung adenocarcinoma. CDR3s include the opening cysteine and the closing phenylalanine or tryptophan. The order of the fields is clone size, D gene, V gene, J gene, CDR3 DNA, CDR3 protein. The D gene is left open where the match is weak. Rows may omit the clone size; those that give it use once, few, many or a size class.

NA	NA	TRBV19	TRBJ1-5	TGTGCCAGTAGTATAGACAGGGGCGGCAATCAGCCCCAGCATTTT	CASSIDRGGNQPQHF
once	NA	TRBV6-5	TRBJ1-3	TGTGCCAGCAGTTACGAGCCACTCCCGGGAAACACCATATATTTT	CASSYEPLPGNTIYF
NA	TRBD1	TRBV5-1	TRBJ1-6	TGCGCCAGCAGTTTGGGACGGGACAGCCAGAGCTCCTATAATTCACCCCTCCACTTT	CASSLGRDSQSSYNSPLHF
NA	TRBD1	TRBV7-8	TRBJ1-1	TGTGCCAGCAGCCCCCCGGACAGGGAGGTCACTGAAGCTTTCTTT	CASSPPDREVTEAFF
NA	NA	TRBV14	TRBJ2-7	TGTGCCAGCAGCAGAACGACCCAGGGGGGAATGGGCGAGCAGTACTTC	CASSRTTQGGMGEQYF
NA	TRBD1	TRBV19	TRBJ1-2	TGTGCCAGTAGCCCCGGAGGGACAGGGGGATATGGCTACACCTTC	CASSPGGTGGYGYTF
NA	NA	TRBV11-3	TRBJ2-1	TGTGCCAGCAGCTTAAGTGTTGGCAATGAGCAGTTCTTC	CASSLSVGNEQFF
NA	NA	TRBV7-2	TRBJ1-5	TGTGCCAGCAGCCCTGGAGGTGGGCGTGGGCAGCCCCAGCATTTT	CASSPGGGRGQPQHF
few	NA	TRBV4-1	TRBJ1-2	TGCGCCAGCAGCCACCAAGATCAGGGTAACTATGGCTACACCTTC	CASSHQDQGNYGYTF
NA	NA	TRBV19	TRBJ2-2	TGTGCCAGTAGCCCCCGGGTTGGGGAGCTGTTTTTT	CASSPRVGELFF
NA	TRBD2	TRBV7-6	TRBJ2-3	TGTGCCAGCAGCTCGACTAGCGGGAAGCAGTATTTT	CASSSTSGKQYF
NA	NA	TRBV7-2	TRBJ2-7	TGTGCCAGCAGCTTCTTCTACGAGCAGTACTTC	CASSFFYEQYF
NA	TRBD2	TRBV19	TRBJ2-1	TGTGCCAGTAGTATATTCGGCCTAGCGGCCTCCTACAATGAGCAGTTCTTC	CASSIFGLAASYNEQFF
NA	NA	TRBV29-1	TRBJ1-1	TGCAGCGTTGACGGACAAAACACTGAAGCTTTCTTT	CSVDGQNTEAFF
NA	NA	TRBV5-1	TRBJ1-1	TGCGCCAGCAGCTTCAGGGGTGGTAGCGACACTGAAGCTTTCTTT	CASSFRGGSDTEAFF
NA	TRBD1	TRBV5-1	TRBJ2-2	TGCGCCAGCAGCCCGGGACAGGGGGCGCGTACCGGGGAGCTGTTTTTT	CASSPGQGARTGELFF
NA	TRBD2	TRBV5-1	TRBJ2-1	TGCGCCAGCAAGCGGGTTCTAGCGGAATACAATGAGCAGTTCTTC	CASKRVLAEYNEQFF
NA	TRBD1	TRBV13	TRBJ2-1	TGTGCCAGCAGCCAACGGGACAGGGTTTTGAGTGAGCAGTTCTTC	CASSQRDRVLSEQFF
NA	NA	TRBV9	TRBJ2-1	TGTGCCAGCAGCGTAGTGCCGGGGGTTACGTATGAGCAGTTCTTC	CASSVVPGVTYEQFF
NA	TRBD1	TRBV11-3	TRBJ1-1	TGTGCCAGCAGCTTCGGTTCCGGGACAGGGGACACTGAAGCTTTCTTT	CASSFGSGTGDTEAFF
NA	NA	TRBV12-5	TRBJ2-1	TGTGCTAGTGGTTCCGGACAGACCAACAATGAGCAGTTCTTC	CASGSGQTNNEQFF
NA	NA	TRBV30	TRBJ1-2	TGTGCCTGGAGTGTACTAATGGGGAAAAAGGATGGCTACACCTTC	CAWSVLMGKKDGYTF
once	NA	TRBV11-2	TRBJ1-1	TGTGCCAGCAGCTCCAGGGGGAACACTGAAGCTTTCTTT	CASSSRGNTEAFF
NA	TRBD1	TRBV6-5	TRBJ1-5	TGTGCCAGCAGTTACTCCGGGACAGGGAATCAGCCCCAGCATTTT	CASSYSGTGNQPQHF
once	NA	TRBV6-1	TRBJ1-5	TGTGCCAGCAGTCACGGACAGTTCATAAATCAGCCCCAGCATTTT	CASSHGQFINQPQHF
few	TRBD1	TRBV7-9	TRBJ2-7	TGTGCCAGCAGCCATAAGGACAGGAACTACGAGCAGTACTTC	CASSHKDRNYEQYF
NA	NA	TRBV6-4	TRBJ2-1	TGTGCCAGCAGTGACTCAACTAGCTCCTACAATGAGCAGTTCTTC	CASSDSTSSYNEQFF
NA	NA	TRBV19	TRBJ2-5	TGTGCCAGTAGTTTCGGGATCCAAGAGACCCAGTACTTC	CASSFGIQETQYF
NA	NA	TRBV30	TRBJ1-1	TGTGCCTGGAGTGTACAGACGAACACTGAAGCTTTCTTT	CAWSVQTNTEAFF
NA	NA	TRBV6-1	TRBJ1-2	TGTGCCAGCAGTGAGGGACTGAGGTATGGCTACACCTTC	CASSEGLRYGYTF
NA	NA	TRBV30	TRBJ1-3	TGTGCCTGGAGTGTACAGAGAGTGAAAAACACCATATATTTT	CAWSVQRVKNTIYF
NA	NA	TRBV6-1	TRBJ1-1	TGTGCCACAACCTTGCGACCCCGGAACACTGAAGCTTTCTTT	CATTLRPRNTEAFF